The next 28 T cell receptor beta chains were all read from a single sample in a study of spatial heterogeneity in lung cancer. Time point in this sample: sample taken at primary tumor resection. MiXCR, run by TCRdb on the 5' RACE reads, gives a single entry per CDR3 protein. The sample records 20,000 to 25,000 distinct CDR3 sequences, roughly 4.2% being singletons. Source: PBMCs, taken at surgery. These receptors were obtained from a male donor with early-stage non-small cell lung cancer.

In its sample, this clonotype is medium-sized. CDR3 residues: CASSSSFSSFSGNTIYF. The CDR3 nucleotides read TGTGCCAGCAGTTCCTCCTTCTCATCCTTCTCTGGAAACACCATATATTTT. This chain connects TRBV13 to TRBJ1-3; unclear D gene. V lost 6 bases to trimming and J lost 0 bases, with 18 bases between them. This CDR3 has 17 amino acids. Germline CDR1 reads PRHDT; CDR2 reads FYEKMQ (reference sequence).

In regard to this clonotype: Compared with germline, one end of the junction differs, possibly owing to a read error. The V and J genes are TRBV7-2 and TRBJ2-2, with D perhaps matching TRBD1 (5 bases). The CDR3 consists of 15 residues. Germline lookup yields CDR1 SGHTA and CDR2 FQGNSA. CDR3 coding DNA: TGTGCCAGCAGCTTGGGGTCAGGGAACACCCGGGAGCTGTTTTTT. It encodes CASSLGSGNTRELFF.

V gene TRBV18 combines with J gene TRBJ2-7; D is undetermined. Germline-derived CDR1 and CDR2 are KGHSH and LQKENI. V lost 4 bases and J lost 2, with 9 bases in between. There are 13 residues in the CDR3. The chain's CDR3 is CASSQGLAYEQYF. CDR3 nucleotide sequence: TGTGCCAGCTCACAAGGGTTGGCCTACGAGCAGTACTTC. Complete variable domain (other parts from reference TRBV18 and TRBJ2-7): NAGVMQNPRHLVRRRGQEARLRCSPMKGHSHVYWYRQLPEEGLKFMVYLQKENIIDESGMPKERFSAEFPKEGPSILRIQQVVRGDSAAYFCASSQGLAYEQYFGPGTRLTVT.

This clonotype was seen ten or more times. The chain links TRBV5-1 to TRBJ2-1; tentatively, D is TRBD2 (5 bases). The V and J ends lost 0 bases and 6 bases respectively, with 22 bases between them. Germline loops: CDR1 SGHRS, CDR2 YFSETQ. This CDR3 region has 18 residues. In DNA, the CDR3 is TGCGCCAGCAGCTTGGCCGGGCTAGCCGGGCCGATGGTCAATGAGCAGTTCTTC. Its translation: CASSLAGLAGPMVNEQFF.

This clonotype was recorded at least ten times. The V gene is TRBV12-3 or TRBV12-4, the J gene TRBJ2-5, with 10 nucleotides matching TRBD1. Losses at the gene ends were 6 bases for V and 5 bases for J; bases not matched to a gene: 12. The CDR3 runs 16 residues. CDR3 amino acids: CASRPSLTGGYETQYF. The CDR3 nucleotides are TGTGCCAGCAGACCTAGCCTGACAGGGGGCTATGAGACCCAGTACTTC.

In its sample, this clonotype was seen many times. The chain joins TRBV7-2 to TRBJ2-2; D gene ambiguous. Germline V gene sequence: CDR1 SGHTA, CDR2 FQGNSA. The CDR3 has 15 amino acids. Trimming stripped 5 bases from V and 5 bases from J, with 15 bases between. The chain's CDR3 is CASSPAQQLTGELFF. CDR3 sequence (DNA): TGTGCCAGCAGCCCAGCCCAACAATTAACCGGGGAGCTGTTTTTT.

Many counts were recorded for this clonotype. The chain uses TRBV3-1 and TRBJ1-2, with unresolved D. V was clipped by 0 bases and J by 5 bases, with 13 bases between them. The V gene's germline CDR1 is LGHDT and CDR2 YNNKEL (reference sequence). The CDR3 loop spans 15 amino acids. The CDR3, as DNA: TGTGCCAGCAGCCAAGAACAGAACAACGCATATGGCTACACCTTC. Amino acid sequence: CASSQEQNNAYGYTF.

This clonotype occurred many times. The chain recombines TRBV6-5 with TRBJ2-2; D is unresolved. The CDR3 is 17 residues long. V lost 7 bases to trimming and J lost 1 base, with 19 bases between them. Germline-derived CDR1 and CDR2 are MNHEY and SVGAGI. CDR3 loop: CASTDREWEVNTGELFF. The DNA for the CDR3 is TGTGCCAGCACTGATAGGGAATGGGAAGTGAACACCGGGGAGCTGTTTTTT.

Many counts were recorded for this clonotype. The genes are TRBV7-2 and TRBJ2-7; D possibly corresponds to TRBD1 (6 bases). The CDR3 consists of 14 residues. V was cut by 0 bases and J by 7 bases, with 13 bases left in between. CDR1 SGHTA and CDR2 FQGNSA come from the germline V gene. CDR3 bases: TGTGCCAGCAGCTTAGCGATAACAGGGTGGGAGCAGTACTTC. The encoded protein is CASSLAITGWEQYF.

This clonotype is medium-sized (0.01 to 0.1%) in the sample. This rearrangement joins TRBV2 to TRBJ2-7, with D tentatively TRBD2 (5 bases). V shed 5 bases and J shed 1 base, with 9 bases lying between them. CDR1 is SNHLY and CDR2 is FYNNEI in the germline V gene. The CDR3 covers 13 residues. The CDR3 DNA reads as TGTGCCAGCAGTCCGGACTTGTCCTACGAGCAGTACTTC. This translates into CASSPDLSYEQYF.

This clonotype was observed many times. The CDR3 coding sequence is TGTGCCAGCAGCTGGACAGGAAGCTATGGCTACACCTTC. This encodes CASSWTGSYGYTF. The rearrangement links TRBV28 to TRBJ1-2, with 7 positions matching TRBD1. The CDR3 loop spans 13 amino acids. V lost 6 bases and J lost 4; bases outside the gene matches: 5. Germline V lookup: CDR1 MDHEN, CDR2 SYDVKM.

In its sample, this clonotype was seen a few times. The V gene is TRBV19, the J gene TRBJ2-2; D call uncertain. Per the germline V gene, CDR1 is LNHDA and CDR2 is SQIVND (reference sequence). Trimming left V 7 bases short and J 0 bases short, with 15 bases between. This CDR3 spans 16 amino acids. CDR3 protein: CASKGRGSPNTGELFF. The CDR3, as DNA: TGTGCCAGTAAGGGTAGAGGCAGTCCGAACACCGGGGAGCTGTTTTTT.

This clonotype was recorded a few times. This rearrangement joins TRBV7-2 to TRBJ1-2, with 7 positions matching TRBD1. This CDR3 contains 18 residues. Germline lookup yields CDR1 SGHTA and CDR2 FQGNSA. With 5 bases clipped from V and 0 bases from J, the junction kept 15 bases outside the gene matches. The CDR3 DNA sequence: TGTGCCAGCAGCCCATTACCGCGGGACAGAAGAGCTAACTATGGCTACACCTTC. Translation: CASSPLPRDRRANYGYTF.

This clonotype appeared a few times. The chain employs TRBV20-1 and TRBJ2-5; weak D call: TRBD1 (6 bases). The germline CDR1 and CDR2 sequences are DFQATT and SNEGSKA (reference sequence). This CDR3 region has 12 residues. Trimming removed 6 bases at V and 2 bases at J, with 10 bases between. As DNA, the CDR3 is TGCAGTGCGGGTAGGGGGCAAGAGACCCAGTACTTC. It translates to CSAGRGQETQYF.

The chain couples TRBV3-1 to TRBJ2-3; D not resolved. Germline-derived CDR1 and CDR2 are LGHDT and YNNKEL (reference sequence). Trimming cost V 0 bases and J 1 base, with 8 bases left between them. The CDR3 extends over 15 amino acids. The CDR3 here is CASSQEGRGTDTQYF. The CDR3 DNA is TGTGCCAGCAGCCAAGAAGGACGGGGCACAGATACGCAGTATTTT.

This clonotype was observed at least ten times. The V gene is TRBV27, the J gene TRBJ1-2, with TRBD1 as a possible D gene (6 bases). The germline V gene has CDR1 MNHEY and CDR2 SMNVEV (reference sequence). The CDR3 is 15 amino acids. V was trimmed by 5 bases and J by 4 bases, leaving 17 bases between them. The CDR3 reads CASSLTVDRVYGYTF. The CDR3 bases are TGTGCCAGCAGTCTAACCGTGGACAGAGTCTATGGCTACACCTTC.

In its sample, this clonotype was seen many times. The V gene is TRBV9, the J gene TRBJ2-7, with 7 bases lining up with TRBD1. Germline V gives CDR1 SGDLS, CDR2 YYNGEE. The CDR3 consists of 16 residues. The V segment lost 0 bases and the J segment 0 bases; nucleotides outside the gene matches: 6. CDR3 amino acids: CASSVVGTAPSYEQYF. The DNA of the CDR3 is TGTGCCAGCAGCGTAGTGGGGACAGCTCCCTCCTACGAGCAGTACTTC.

This clonotype was detected many times. The chain is built from TRBV28 and TRBJ2-2; a weak D match, TRBD2 (6 bases). Germline-derived CDR1 and CDR2 are MDHEN and SYDVKM. V was cut by 5 bases and J by 6 bases, with 16 bases left in between. This CDR3 is 15 amino acids long. The CDR3 coding sequence is TGTGCCAGCAGTCCCGTCGGGGGATTCGCCGGGGAGCTGTTTTTT. As protein: CASSPVGGFAGELFF.

The rearrangement joins TRBV12-3 or TRBV12-4 to TRBJ2-3, with 8 nucleotides matching TRBD2. J gave up 4 bases and V 6 bases, and 3 bases lay outside the gene matches. This CDR3 contains 13 residues. This CDR3 is CASRRAGADTQYF. CDR3 nucleotides: TGTGCCAGCAGGAGAGCGGGGGCAGATACGCAGTATTTT.

This clonotype was counted ten times or more. One junction end does not reproduce the germline sequence, and a read error may be involved. V gene TRBV20-1 combines with J gene TRBJ1-1; D gene uncertain. This CDR3 comprises 13 residues. Germline V gene data show CDR1 as DFQATT and CDR2 as SNEGSKA (reference sequence). CDR3 bases: TGCAGTGCCAGAGGCTCTCTGAACACTGAAGCTTTCTTT. Translating it yields CSARGSLNTEAFF.

This clonotype was detected ten times or more. The chain carries TRBV4-1 and TRBJ2-3, with D unclear. The CDR3 covers 15 residues. CDR1 is MGHRA, CDR2 YSYEKL, per germline. The V end was cut by 4 bases, the J end by 0 bases, with 11 bases between. The CDR3 is CASSPVQTSTDTQYF. As DNA, the CDR3 is TGCGCCAGCAGCCCCGTCCAGACTAGCACAGATACGCAGTATTTT.

The V and J genes are TRBV18 and TRBJ2-5; TRBD2 aligns across 7 bases. Germline lookup yields CDR1 KGHSH and CDR2 LQKENI. This CDR3 region has 15 residues. With 4 bases clipped from V and 3 bases from J, the junction kept 8 bases outside the gene matches. The CDR3 sequence is CASSLIGAGEETQYF. The CDR3 DNA follows: TGTGCCAGCTCACTCATAGGGGCGGGAGAAGAGACCCAGTACTTC.

The table lists this clonotype with many counts. V is TRBV20-1 and J is TRBJ2-7; TRBD2 matches 16 bases. Trimming took 6 bases from V and 6 from J; bases not matched to a gene: 11. Germline values: CDR1 DFQATT, CDR2 SNEGSKA (reference sequence). The CDR3 runs 16 residues. CDR3 coding DNA: TGCAGTGCCCGAGGGACTAGCGGGAGGGCGTTCATCGAGCAGTACTTC. Amino acids: CSARGTSGRAFIEQYF.

This clonotype was observed many times. The chain joins TRBV4-2 to TRBJ2-1, with D hard to call. The CDR3 spans 11 residues. V was shortened by 4 bases and J by 8 bases, with 6 bases between the two germline ends. Germline V gene lookup returns CDR1 LGHNA and CDR2 YNFKEQ. The CDR3 region has the DNA TGTGCCAGCAGCCGACCCGATGAGCAGTTCTTC. It translates to CASSRPDEQFF.

This clonotype was found a few times. The chain is built from TRBV20-1 and TRBJ1-2; 7 bases agree with TRBD1. V lost 6 bases, J lost 7 bases, and 8 bases stayed unmatched. This CDR3 comprises 12 residues. CDR1 is DFQATT, CDR2 SNEGSKA, per germline (reference sequence). This CDR3 is CSAMEGATGYTF. DNA of the CDR3: TGCAGTGCGATGGAGGGGGCGACTGGCTACACCTTC.

This clonotype was recorded at least ten times. The V gene is TRBV5-1, the J gene TRBJ2-3; no clear D gene. This CDR3 region has 16 residues. V was pared by 1 base and J by 4 bases, with 16 bases between. Per germline, CDR1 SGHRS and CDR2 YFSETQ. CDR3 nucleotides: TGCGCCAGCAGCTTGCGATGGAGCGTGGCGTCAGATACGCAGTATTTT. It specifies CASSLRWSVASDTQYF.

In this sample, this clonotype turned up many times. The gene calls are TRBV5-1 and TRBJ2-5; no reliable D call. Trimming cost V 8 bases and J 2 bases, with 22 bases left between them. The CDR3 loop spans 16 amino acids. Germline values: CDR1 SGHRS, CDR2 YFSETQ. Here the CDR3 DNA reads TGCGCCAGACTCCCCACAAATACAGAGATACAAGAGACCCAGTACTTC. Translation: CARLPTNTEIQETQYF.

This clonotype appeared many times. V is TRBV5-1 and J is TRBJ1-5, with a possible D match to TRBD1 (5 bases). The germline V gene encodes CDR1 SGHRS and CDR2 YFSETQ. This CDR3 has 16 residues. Between the trimmed V and J ends, which lost 0 bases and 7 bases, there was a span of 17 bases. This chain's CDR3 is CASSLDGAPGDQPQHF. The CDR3 nucleotides are TGCGCCAGCAGCTTGGACGGGGCCCCCGGTGACCAGCCCCAGCATTTT.